A selection of T cell receptor beta chains follows, all from one sample in a study of shared clonotypes between healthy human individuals. The table came from immunoSEQ multiplex PCR; TCRdb's copy has only in-frame clones and leaves some out. This sample has under 850,000 clones; approximately 72% occur once, and the top ten carry under 2%. Sequencing was performed on memory CD4+ T cells sorted from blood. The receptors here all came from a woman aged 25 to 39 in good health. Both conserved end residues are part of each CDR3. A D gene is named only where the DNA matches it firmly. Expanded clones are given a class, and other clones once, few, many or no size at all.

len	v_gene	j_gene	abundance	d_gene	CDR3aa	CDR3nt
13	TRBV5-1	TRBJ1-5	.	.	CASSFDLNQPQHF	TGCGCCAGCAGTTTCGACCTGAATCAGCCCCAGCATTTT
14	TRBV5-1	TRBJ2-3	.	.	CASSLDGSGDTQYF	TGCGCCAGCAGCTTGGATGGGAGTGGAGATACGCAGTATTTT
19	TRBV7-8	TRBJ2-2	.	TRBD2	CASSLARLAGGTNTGELFF	TGTGCCAGCAGCTTAGCGCGGCTAGCGGGAGGGACGAACACCGGGGAGCTGTTTTTT
14	TRBV7-7	TRBJ2-2	.	TRBD1	CASSVDRGTGELFF	TGTGCCAGCAGCGTGGACAGGGGCACCGGGGAGCTGTTTTTT
15	TRBV7-9	TRBJ2-2	once	TRBD1	CASSLMAGGTGELFF	TGTGCCAGCAGCTTAATGGCAGGGGGCACCGGGGAGCTGTTTTTT
15	TRBV4-1	TRBJ2-7	.	TRBD1	CASSQVGTGGPEQYF	TGCGCCAGCAGCCAAGTCGGGACAGGGGGTCCCGAGCAGTACTTC
14	TRBV4-1	TRBJ1-1	.	TRBD1	CASSQPGQGAEAFF	TGCGCCAGCAGCCAGCCGGGACAGGGCGCTGAAGCTTTCTTT
14	TRBV19	TRBJ2-5	.	TRBD2	CASSIWLAEETQYF	TGTGCCAGTAGTATTTGGCTAGCGGAAGAGACCCAGTACTTC
15	TRBV7-6	TRBJ2-3	.	TRBD2	CASSLSGSGRDTQYF	TGTGCCAGCAGCTTATCGGGTAGCGGGAGAGATACGCAGTATTTT
13	TRBV6-5	TRBJ2-5	.	.	CASRLPGVETQYF	TGTGCCAGCAGACTGCCGGGAGTTGAGACCCAGTACTTC
14	TRBV19	TRBJ2-3	.	.	CASSIDPATDTQYF	TGTGCCAGTAGTATTGATCCGGCTACAGATACGCAGTATTTT
15	TRBV28	TRBJ1-2	.	.	CASSQRPSGAWGYTF	TGTGCCAGCAGCCAGAGGCCCTCCGGGGCATGGGGCTACACCTTC
15	TRBV27	TRBJ2-5	few	.	CASSSAIPGQETQYF	TGTGCCAGCAGTTCCGCGATCCCGGGCCAAGAGACCCAGTACTTC
11	TRBV2	TRBJ2-7	.	.	CASRWGYEQYF	TGTGCCAGTCGGTGGGGGTACGAGCAGTACTTC
12	TRBV15	TRBJ1-5	.	.	CATSPAGQPQHF	TGTGCCACCAGCCCGGCGGGTCAGCCCCAGCATTTT
18	TRBV19	TRBJ2-7	few	TRBD2	CASSIGLAGGKKIGEQYF	TGTGCCAGTAGTATTGGCCTAGCGGGTGGTAAAAAAATTGGCGAGCAGTACTTC
16	TRBV19	TRBJ1-5	.	TRBD1	CASSIEARGRLQPQHF	TGTGCCAGTAGTATAGAGGCCAGGGGGCGCCTTCAGCCCCAGCATTTT
14	TRBV19	TRBJ1-2	.	TRBD1	CASSQGLDSYGYTF	TGTGCCAGCTCACAGGGGTTGGACAGCTATGGCTACACCTTC
15	TRBV11-3	TRBJ1-4	.	.	CASSLDRRRNEKLFF	TGTGCCAGCAGCTTAGACAGACGGAGAAATGAAAAACTGTTTTTT
14	TRBV12-2	TRBJ2-7	.	.	CASRFIGHSYEQYF	TGTGCAAGTCGCTTCATCGGGCATAGCTACGAGCAGTACTTC
13	TRBV7-7	TRBJ2-1	.	.	CASSGGVNNEQFF	TGTGCCAGCAGCGGGGGAGTCAACAATGAGCAGTTCTTC
14	TRBV7-2	TRBJ2-1	many	.	CASSPGFHGNEQFF	TGTGCCAGCAGCCCCGGATTCCACGGGAATGAGCAGTTCTTC
14	TRBV28	TRBJ1-1	.	TRBD1	CASRTGGRVLEAFF	TGTGCCAGCAGAACAGGGGGCCGCGTACTAGAAGCTTTCTTT
17	TRBV11-2	TRBJ2-3	.	.	CASSQLRSLSSTDTQYF	TGTGCCAGCAGCCAACTTAGATCGTTATCTAGCACAGATACGCAGTATTTT
16	TRBV28	TRBJ2-1	.	TRBD2	CASSPRGAGAANEQFF	TGTGCCAGCAGTCCCCGGGGAGCGGGAGCTGCCAATGAGCAGTTCTTC
15	TRBV28	TRBJ2-2	.	.	CASSNSQGYTGELFF	TGTGCCAGCAGTAACAGTCAGGGTTACACCGGGGAGCTGTTTTTT
13	TRBV6-6	TRBJ2-5	.	.	CASSRQFQETQYF	TGTGCCAGCAGCAGACAATTCCAAGAGACCCAGTACTTC
14	TRBV14	TRBJ2-1	.	.	CASSQDLRGGEQFF	TGTGCCAGCAGCCAAGATCTGCGAGGGGGTGAGCAGTTCTTC
15	TRBV5-1	TRBJ2-1	.	.	CASTREGDGYNEQFF	TGCGCCAGCACCAGGGAGGGGGACGGCTACAATGAGCAGTTCTTC
15	TRBV4-1	TRBJ2-7	.	.	CASSQVVGKVYEQYF	TGCGCCAGCAGCCAAGTGGTGGGCAAGGTCTACGAGCAGTACTTC
14	TRBV6-6	TRBJ1-4	.	.	CASTWSQSNEKLFF	TGTGCCAGCACGTGGTCTCAGTCTAATGAAAAACTGTTTTTT
12	TRBV5-6	TRBJ2-7	.	.	CASSFSGHEQYF	TGTGCCAGCAGCTTCAGTGGACACGAGCAGTACTTC
13	TRBV15	TRBJ2-1	.	.	CATSRVEVNEQFF	TGTGCCACCAGCAGAGTAGAGGTCAATGAGCAGTTCTTC
15	TRBV14	TRBJ2-2	.	.	CASSQAGLRDGELFF	TGTGCCAGCAGCCAAGCAGGTCTTCGGGACGGGGAGCTGTTTTTT
14	TRBV19	TRBJ2-7	once	.	CASKLSSGTYEQYF	TGTGCCAGTAAACTAAGTAGCGGAACCTACGAGCAGTACTTC
17	TRBV11-2	TRBJ2-3	.	TRBD1	CASSLGDRVLHTDTQYF	TGTGCCAGCAGCTTAGGAGACAGGGTCCTTCACACAGATACGCAGTATTTT
15	TRBV27	TRBJ1-4	.	.	CASSFRGLGNEKLFF	TGTGCCAGCAGTTTCAGGGGCCTAGGGAATGAAAAACTGTTTTTT
15	TRBV5-1	TRBJ2-1	.	.	CASSLDSSSYNEQFF	TGCGCCAGCAGCTTGGACAGTTCCTCCTACAATGAGCAGTTCTTC
9	TRBV4-2	TRBJ2-5	.	.	CASNETQYF	TGTGCCAGCAATGAGACCCAGTACTTC
15	TRBV6-5	TRBJ2-7	.	TRBD2	CASSSPGTSGDEQYF	TGTGCCAGCAGTTCCCCAGGGACTAGCGGCGACGAGCAGTACTTC
17	TRBV4-1	TRBJ1-5	.	.	CASSQVMGPAGNQPQHF	TGCGCCAGCAGCCAAGTCATGGGGCCAGCGGGCAATCAGCCCCAGCATTTT
16	TRBV5-4	TRBJ1-1	once	TRBD1	CASSLAGTGLYTEAFF	TGTGCCAGCAGCTTGGCTGGGACAGGGCTGTACACTGAAGCTTTCTTT
15	TRBV19	TRBJ2-3	few	.	CASSMTRQGGDTQYF	TGTGCCAGTAGTATGACCAGACAGGGAGGAGATACGCAGTATTTT
16	TRBV7-3	TRBJ2-7	.	.	CASSLGQLWSSYEQYF	TGTGCCAGCAGCTTAGGGCAGCTGTGGAGCTCCTACGAGCAGTACTTC
12	TRBV7-8	TRBJ2-5	.	.	CASSLRRETQYF	TGTGCCAGCAGCTTACGCCGGGAGACCCAGTACTTC
14	TRBV30	TRBJ2-7	few	.	CAWTYWNSSYEQYF	TGTGCCTGGACCTATTGGAATAGCTCCTACGAGCAGTACTTC
18	TRBV2	TRBJ2-6	.	TRBD2	CASSEMGLAAGGANVLTF	TGTGCCAGCAGTGAAATGGGACTAGCCGCCGGTGGGGCCAACGTCCTGACTTTC
18	TRBV25-1	TRBJ2-1	few	TRBD2	CASSSGLAGLSSYNEQFF	TGTGCCAGCAGTTCGGGACTAGCGGGGTTGAGCTCCTACAATGAGCAGTTCTTC
17	TRBV7-8	TRBJ2-1	.	TRBD2	CASSPQRGSGGYNEQFF	TGTGCCAGCAGCCCCCAGCGGGGTAGCGGGGGCTACAATGAGCAGTTCTTC